The sequence of this TCR beta chain was determined in a study of Graves' ophthalmopathy and Graves' hyperthyroidism. Orbital computed tomography, together with clinical symptoms, serum thyroxine, TRAb and thyroid ultrasound, was used for diagnosis. This CDR3 has 14 residues. Germline V gives CDR1 SEHNR, CDR2 FQNEAQ (reference sequence). V was pared by 8 bases and J by 1 base, with 14 bases between. For repertoire sequencing, the TCR beta CDR3 regions were amplified from RNA transcripts. After a first-round RT-PCR with HTBI primers, a second-round multiplex PCR was run. TCRdb ran MiXCR on the multiplex PCR reads and lists one entry per CDR3 protein. The sample includes around 520,000 distinct CDR3 sequences, 35% to 45% of them seen just once. This clonotype came up many times.

This sequence originates from an adult man with Graves' hyperthyroidism. The sample was peripheral blood or thyroid tissue (not recorded which). J is TRBJ2-5 and V is TRBV7-9; no clear D. The CDR3 protein is CASASTPVQETQYF. As DNA, the CDR3 is TGTGCCAGCGCCTCTACCCCGGTCCAAGAGACCCAGTACTTC.